The 30 T cell receptor beta chains reported below all come from one sample, sequenced in a study of blood T cell repertoires in COVID-19. Measured with immunoSEQ multiplex PCR; TCRdb has only the in-frame clones, and not every one. The top ten hold more than 6.5% of the sample, which has about 90,000 clones, approximately 80% seen once. Input material: peripheral blood. These receptors were obtained from a man in his 70s with acute or convalescent COVID-19.

The chain is built from TRBV5-1 and TRBJ2-1; 7 bases are shared with TRBD2. V was clipped by 4 bases and J by 1 base; unmatched bases: 5. The CDR3 is made up of 15 amino acids. Germline assignment: CDR1 SGHRS and CDR2 YFSETQ. CDR3 sequence (DNA): TGCGCCAGCAGCGGACTAGAAAAATCCTACAATGAGCAGTTCTTC. Amino acid sequence: CASSGLEKSYNEQFF.

J is TRBJ2-3 and V is TRBV19; TRBD1 matches 9 bases. Germline CDR1 and CDR2: LNHDA and SQIVND (reference sequence). V was pared by 6 bases and J by 0 bases, with 16 bases of the junction left unmatched. CDR3 size: 19 residues. CDR3 residues: CASSATQLGTGTSTDTQYF. CDR3 in DNA: TGTGCCAGTAGCGCTACCCAACTCGGGACAGGGACTAGCACAGATACGCAGTATTTT.

The chain joins TRBV7-2 to TRBJ2-5, with 9 bases identical to TRBD1. The CDR3 sequence is 16 residues long. Germline values: CDR1 SGHTA, CDR2 FQGNSA. The ends lost 7 bases at V and 5 bases at J; junction bases unmatched: 14. CDR3 in DNA: TGTGCCAGCAACCTCGACCGGGACAGGGCGGGGGAGACCCAGTACTTC. Residues: CASNLDRDRAGETQYF. The full variable domain, completed using reference TRBV7-2 and TRBJ2-5, is GAGVSQSPSNKVTEKGKDVELRCDPISGHTALYWYRQSLGQGLEFLIYFQGNSAPDKSGLPSDRFSAERTGGSVSTLTIQRTQQEDSAVYLCASNLDRDRAGETQYFGPGTRLLVL.

V usage is TRBV2 and J usage is TRBJ2-2; D perhaps matches TRBD2 (5 bases). Germline V gene data show CDR1 as SNHLY and CDR2 as FYNNEI. The V gene lost 3 bases and the J gene lost 3 bases, with 5 bases spanning the gap. This CDR3 contains 13 residues. CDR3 loop: CASSERDTGELFF. CDR3 DNA: TGTGCCAGCAGTGAGCGGGACACCGGGGAGCTGTTTTTT.

V is TRBV4-1 and J is TRBJ2-5; the D gene is possibly TRBD1 (6 bases). The CDR3 has 14 residues. V was pared by 2 bases and J by 5 bases, with 12 bases between. Germline assignment: CDR1 MGHRA and CDR2 YSYEKL. CDR3 loop: CASSQMGARETQYF. The CDR3 nucleotides are TGCGCCAGCAGCCAAATGGGGGCGCGGGAGACCCAGTACTTC.

The chain is built from TRBV28 and TRBJ1-1; D gene ambiguous. CDR3 length equals 12 residues. Per germline, CDR1 MDHEN and CDR2 SYDVKM. The V end was cut by 1 base, the J end by 4 bases, with 4 bases between. The chain's CDR3 is CASSLSLTEAFF. The CDR3 DNA is TGTGCCAGCAGTTTATCCCTCACTGAAGCTTTCTTT.

The chain is built from TRBV19 and TRBJ1-2; perhaps TRBD1 as D (5 bases). The CDR3 has 16 amino acids. V was clipped by 2 bases and J by 6 bases, with 19 bases between them. The V gene's germline CDR1 is LNHDA and CDR2 SQIVND (reference sequence). DNA for the CDR3: TGTGCCAGTAGTATATTCGGAGGGGACCCCTGGAATGGCTACACCTTC. It yields the protein CASSIFGGDPWNGYTF.

The chain combines TRBV4-1 with TRBJ2-7; 11 nucleotides align to TRBD2. This CDR3 is 16 amino acids long. The germline gives CDR1 MGHRA, CDR2 YSYEKL. V was pared by 4 bases and J by 1 base, with 6 bases of the junction left unmatched. The CDR3: CASSPLGLAESYEQYF. The CDR3 DNA reads TGCGCCAGCAGCCCATTGGGACTAGCGGAATCCTACGAGCAGTACTTC.

This clone was recorded only once. This sequence joins TRBV11-2 and TRBJ2-2; 8 bases agree with TRBD1. V lost 5 bases to trimming and J lost 4 bases; unmatched junction nucleotides: 6. The CDR3 is made up of 15 amino acids. CDR1 SGHAT and CDR2 FQNNGV come from the germline V gene. CDR3 in DNA: TGTGCCAGCAGCCTCAGGGGGCTAGGCACCGGGGAGCTGTTTTTT. Translating it yields CASSLRGLGTGELFF.

This clone showed up just a few times. The rearrangement uses TRBV27 and TRBJ1-1, with a tentative D call TRBD1 (6 bases). V shed 0 bases and J shed 1 base, with 9 bases lying between them. The CDR3 extends over 15 amino acids. From germline, CDR1 is MNHEY and CDR2 SMNVEV (reference sequence). The CDR3 DNA follows: TGTGCCAGCAGTTTATCAGGGGGAGCGAACACTGAAGCTTTCTTT. Its translation: CASSLSGGANTEAFF.

The J gene is TRBJ1-3, the V gene TRBV5-1; possibly TRBD1 for D (5 bases). This CDR3 has 14 amino acids. Trimming stripped 2 bases from V and 4 bases from J, with 10 bases between. Germline loops: CDR1 SGHRS, CDR2 YFSETQ. The CDR3 reads CASSFGGRGNTIYF. DNA for the CDR3: TGCGCCAGCAGCTTCGGGGGTCGAGGAAACACCATATATTTT.

The chain uses TRBV2 and TRBJ1-1, with 9 bases lining up with TRBD1. CDR3 size: 18 residues. With 7 bases clipped from V and 1 base from J, the junction kept 16 bases outside the gene matches. The V gene's germline CDR1 is SNHLY and CDR2 FYNNEI. CDR3 loop: CASTTLPLRDRENTEAFF. Written as DNA, the CDR3 is TGTGCCAGCACCACACTCCCCTTAAGGGACAGGGAGAACACTGAAGCTTTCTTT.

Here the CDR3 DNA reads TGCAGCGCCACTCGGGAGGGTTTAGGAAACATTCAGTACTTC. Protein product: CSATREGLGNIQYF. This sequence joins TRBV29-1 and TRBJ2-4, with 8 bases that match TRBD2. This CDR3 has 14 residues. Germline lookup yields CDR1 SQVTM and CDR2 ANQGSEA. With 7 bases clipped from V and 6 bases from J, the junction kept 11 bases outside the gene matches. Complete variable domain (other parts from reference TRBV29-1 and TRBJ2-4): SAVISQKPSRDICQRGTSLTIQCQVDSQVTMMFWYRQQPGQSLTLIATANQGSEATYESGFVIDKFPISRPNLTFSTLTVSNMSPEDSSIYLCSATREGLGNIQYFGAGTRLSVL.

This clone was observed a handful of times. In DNA, the CDR3 is TGTGCCAGCAGTTTAGTCCCAGGGCATGGCTACACCTTC. It translates to CASSLVPGHGYTF. The chain uses TRBV27 and TRBJ1-2; D is possibly TRBD1 (5 bases). CDR3 length: 13 amino acids. V was pared by 2 bases and J by 6 bases, with 10 bases between. CDR1 is MNHEY, CDR2 SMNVEV, per germline (reference sequence).

The rearrangement links TRBV7-9 to TRBJ2-5; possibly TRBD1 for D (6 bases). Trimming removed 4 bases from V and 4 bases from J, with 16 bases in between. Germline assignment: CDR1 SEHNR and CDR2 FQNEAQ (reference sequence). The CDR3 runs 15 residues. The CDR3 DNA reads TGTGCCAGCAGCTCTAGGGACATGGGTAGAGAGACCCAGTACTTC. This codes for CASSSRDMGRETQYF.

J is TRBJ1-4 and V is TRBV5-4; D not certain. The CDR3 contains 12 residues. The germline CDR1 and CDR2 sequences are SGHNT and YYREEE (reference sequence). Trimming took off 3 bases at V and 8 bases at J, with 8 bases between the two ends. CDR3 coding DNA: TGTGCCAGCAGCTCTCTGGGCGAAAAACTGTTTTTT. Protein sequence: CASSSLGEKLFF. The full variable domain, its missing parts supplied by reference TRBV5-4 and TRBJ1-4, is ETGVTQSPTHLIKTRGQQVTLRCSSQSGHNTVSWYQQALGQGPQFIFQYYREEENGRGNFPPRFSGLQFPNYSSELNVNALELDDSALYLCASSSLGEKLFFGSGTQLSVL.

The chain has TRBV19 and TRBJ1-2, with D possibly matching TRBD1 (5 bases). Germline assignment: CDR1 LNHDA and CDR2 SQIVND (reference sequence). The CDR3 sequence is 17 residues long. V was shortened by 5 bases and J by 4 bases, with 23 bases between the two germline ends. As DNA, the CDR3 is TGTGCCAGTAGTCAAGATAAACTCCAGGGCTACGTCTATGGCTACACCTTC. Amino acids: CASSQDKLQGYVYGYTF.

J is TRBJ1-6 and V is TRBV5-1, with 7 bases lining up with TRBD1. The ends lost 0 bases at V and 7 bases at J; junction bases unmatched: 4. The CDR3 covers 15 residues. Looked up from germline, CDR1 is SGHRS and CDR2 is YFSETQ. The CDR3 loop is CASSLAAGGNSPLHF. DNA for the CDR3: TGCGCCAGCAGCTTGGCCGCAGGGGGGAATTCACCCCTCCACTTT.

The V call is TRBV12-3 or TRBV12-4, the J call TRBJ2-7; D is perhaps TRBD2 (6 bases). The CDR3 covers 12 residues. The V and J ends lost 6 bases and 4 bases respectively, with 10 bases between them. This CDR3 is CASSRDFYEQYF. DNA of the CDR3: TGTGCCAGCAGCCGGGACTTTTACGAGCAGTACTTC.

This clone was counted a few times. Sequence at one end of the junction differs from germline and may be a read error. The CDR3 is CASIPPGTGGIGDTEAFF. The CDR3 DNA sequence: TGTGCTAGCATCCCCCCCGGGACAGGGGGCATTGGGGACACTGAAGCTTTCTTT. The chain has TRBV7-7 and TRBJ1-1; 12 bases align to TRBD1. CDR3 length: 18 amino acids. Germline CDR1 SSHAT, CDR2 FNYEAQ (reference sequence).

On this clone: Other DNA variants within this sample encode the same CDR3. V and J are TRBV23-1 and TRBJ2-7, with D possibly being TRBD2 (6 bases). TRBV23-1 is reported as an ORF; its role is uncertain. The CDR3 runs 19 residues. CDR3 sequence: CGLPRGIRGRDEMSYEQYF. DNA for the CDR3: TGCGGCCTCCCCCGGGGGATAAGGGGCAGGGACGAGATGTCCTACGAGCAGTACTTC.

The V call is TRBV6-4, the J call TRBJ2-7; D not resolved. The CDR3 has 13 amino acids. Germline CDR1 reads MRHNA; CDR2 reads SNTAGT. Trimming cost V 0 bases and J 4 bases, with 7 bases left between them. CDR3 nucleotide sequence: TGTGCCAGCAGTGACTCGCAGGTTTACGAGCAGTACGTC. Encoded protein: CASSDSQVYEQYV.

The chain carries TRBV18 and TRBJ1-1, with D possibly TRBD1 on 6 matching bases. This CDR3 spans 13 amino acids. Trimming cost V 4 bases and J 1 base, with 7 bases left between them. Germline CDR1 is KGHSH and CDR2 is LQKENI. CDR3 nucleotides: TGTGCCAGCTCACAAGGGGGGAACACTGAAGCTTTCTTT. Protein sequence: CASSQGGNTEAFF.

The rearrangement joins TRBV28 to TRBJ1-2; D gene uncertain. Trimming pared 2 bases from V and 10 bases from J, leaving 8 bases between. There are 11 residues in the CDR3. Germline assignment: CDR1 MDHEN and CDR2 SYDVKM. The CDR3 reads CASSLDEDYTF. CDR3 DNA: TGTGCCAGCAGTTTAGATGAGGACTACACCTTC.

This clone was detected a few times. V is TRBV9 and J is TRBJ2-2; weak D call: TRBD2 (6 bases). The CDR3 is 14 residues long. V was shortened by 2 bases and J by 5 bases, with 10 bases between the two germline ends. Germline assignment: CDR1 SGDLS and CDR2 YYNGEE. The CDR3 region is CASSVEGGTGELFF. The CDR3 DNA sequence: TGTGCCAGCAGCGTCGAGGGAGGAACCGGGGAGCTGTTTTTT.

CDR3 residues: CAWSPDGERAFF. The CDR3 DNA follows: TGTGCCTGGAGTCCGGACGGGGAGAGAGCTTTCTTT. This chain connects TRBV30 to TRBJ1-1; no clear D gene. V lost 2 bases and J 10 bases, leaving 14 bases between the germline ends. This CDR3 is built from 12 residues. The germline gives CDR1 GTSNPN, CDR2 SVGIG (reference sequence).

The rearrangement joins TRBV27 to TRBJ1-6; 7 bases match TRBD1. Germline V gene sequence: CDR1 MNHEY, CDR2 SMNVEV (reference sequence). Trimming cost V 4 bases and J 8 bases; bases outside gene matches: 2. The CDR3 loop spans 13 amino acids. The CDR3 DNA is TGTGCCAGCAGTTGGGACAGTGATTCACCCCTCCACTTT. It encodes CASSWDSDSPLHF.

The rearrangement joins TRBV5-5 to TRBJ1-2; 7 bases are a match to TRBD1. CDR1 is SGHKS, CDR2 YYEKEE, per germline (reference sequence). V trimming: 4 bases; J trimming: 0 bases; junction bases outside the gene matches: 6. The CDR3 is 15 residues long. This CDR3 reads CASSLQGTSNYGYTF. CDR3 nucleotide sequence: TGTGCCAGCAGCCTACAGGGGACCTCTAACTATGGCTACACCTTC. The full variable domain, its missing parts supplied by reference TRBV5-5 and TRBJ1-2, is DAGVTQSPTHLIKTRGQQVTLRCSPISGHKSVSWYQQVLGQGPQFIFQYYEKEERGRGNFPDRFSARQFPNYSSELNVNALLLGDSALYLCASSLQGTSNYGYTFGSGTRLTVV.

This clone was seen only once. The chain combines TRBV5-1 with TRBJ1-6, with a possible D match to TRBD1 (6 bases). The CDR3 has 17 residues. With 2 bases removed from V and 8 bases from J, the gap between germline ends came to 20 bases. Germline V gene sequence: CDR1 SGHRS, CDR2 YFSETQ. CDR3 region: CASSLQPTTGLHSPLHF. DNA of the CDR3: TGCGCCAGCAGCTTACAGCCGACGACAGGTTTGCATTCACCCCTCCACTTT.

V is TRBV2 and J is TRBJ1-2, with D perhaps matching TRBD1 (6 bases). The germline CDR1 and CDR2 sequences are SNHLY and FYNNEI. The CDR3 consists of 15 residues. Between the trimmed V and J ends, which lost 8 bases and 4 bases, there was a span of 20 bases. DNA of the CDR3: TGTGCCAGCCAGCCGGGACACCAAAAAGGCTATGGCTACACCTTC. This codes for CASQPGHQKGYGYTF.